This TCR beta chain was sequenced for a study of CD8 T cells in ankylosing spondylitis. General study points: According to the report, clones linked to the disease were significantly enriched in matched synovial fluid samples taken from ankylosing spondylitis patients. Characteristic, it appeared, of ankylosing spondylitis blood was a TCR beta motif of roughly eight highly homologous variants. Prior literature has documented some motif variants in synovial fluid and blood from reactive arthritis.

The CDR3 sequence is 16 residues long. With 9 bases clipped from V and 7 bases from J, the junction kept 15 bases outside the gene matches. Comments on this clonotype: Its antigen is not identified.

The TCR beta libraries were generated through quantitative 5'-RACE incorporating molecular barcodes. TCRdb re-called the 5' RACE reads with MiXCR, one entry per CDR3 protein. Among around 53,000 distinct CDR3 sequences, 7.4% were seen once, and the ten largest hold about 8.5%. The sequenced sample consisted of blood, either unsorted or a sorted T cell fraction (not recorded which). The rearrangement joins TRBV12-3 or TRBV12-4 to TRBJ2-2; 9 positions agree with TRBD2. The source of this sequence is a female donor with ankylosing spondylitis or in good health (not recorded which). CDR3 in DNA: TGTGCCAGTCGGGGTTCCCGCGGGGGGGTCGGCGGGGAGCTGTTTTTT. Translating it yields CASRGSRGGVGGELFF.